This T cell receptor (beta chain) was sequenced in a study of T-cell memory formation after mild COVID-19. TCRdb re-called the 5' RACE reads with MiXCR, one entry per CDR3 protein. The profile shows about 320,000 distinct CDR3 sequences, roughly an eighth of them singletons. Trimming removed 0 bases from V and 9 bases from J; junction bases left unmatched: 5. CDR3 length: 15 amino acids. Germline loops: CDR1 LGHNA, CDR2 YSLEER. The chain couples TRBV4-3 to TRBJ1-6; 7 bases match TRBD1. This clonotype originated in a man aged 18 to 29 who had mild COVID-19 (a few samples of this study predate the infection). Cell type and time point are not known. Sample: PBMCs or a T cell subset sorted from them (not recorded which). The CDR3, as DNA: TGCGCCAGCAGCCAAGAAGAGACAGGGAGTTCACCCCTCCACTTT. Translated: CASSQEETGSSPLHF.